The entry below describes one T cell receptor (beta chain). The data are from a study of blood T cell repertoires in COVID-19. Overall study context: T cells, B-cell-depleted T cells, or PBMCs supplied cDNA or gDNA.

Generated by immunoSEQ multiplex PCR, the TCRdb table keeps only in-frame clones and is missing some. The sample shows some 200,000 clones, 75% to 85% of them seen only once. Sequenced sample: peripheral blood. The TCR originated in a man aged 45-65 years with active or convalescent COVID-19.

CDR3 DNA sequence: TGTGCCAGCAGCCCTGTGGGGGAGGAGCCCCAGCATTTT. It is translated as CASSPVGEEPQHF. V and J are TRBV7-2 and TRBJ1-5; D possibly corresponds to TRBD1 (5 bases). Trimming stripped 5 bases from V and 8 bases from J, with 13 bases between. From germline, CDR1 is SGHTA and CDR2 FQGNSA. The CDR3 length is 13 residues.